Shown below are 10 T cell receptor beta chains from a single sample sequenced in a study of T cells after yellow fever vaccination. TCRdb called the 5' RACE reads again in MiXCR, with one record for every CDR3 protein. This table has just under 600,000 distinct CDR3 sequences, roughly 13% appearing once. Source: PBMCs, taken on the day of the yellow fever booster vaccination. All receptors derive from a man aged 30-40 years who received the YFV17D yellow fever vaccine.

The J gene is TRBJ2-2, the V gene TRBV5-1; 13 positions match TRBD2. The germline V gene has CDR1 SGHRS and CDR2 YFSETQ. V was pared by 7 bases and J by 7 bases, with 7 bases of the junction left unmatched. The CDR3 is made up of 15 amino acids. The CDR3 protein is CASSGLAGADGELFF. In DNA form, the CDR3 reads TGCGCCAGCTCAGGACTAGCGGGAGCAGACGGGGAGCTGTTTTTT.

This clonotype occurred a few times. The genes are TRBV3-1 and TRBJ2-2; 13 bases line up with TRBD2. V lost 8 bases, J lost 5 bases, and 8 bases stayed unmatched. Per germline, CDR1 LGHDT and CDR2 YNNKEL (reference sequence). CDR3 size: 16 residues. The CDR3 region is CASGWTSGSNTGELFF. CDR3 DNA: TGTGCCAGCGGTTGGACTAGCGGGAGCAATACCGGGGAGCTGTTTTTT.

The rearrangement joins TRBV29-1 to TRBJ2-1; tentative D call: TRBD1 (6 bases). CDR3 length: 12 residues. Germline V gene lookup returns CDR1 SQVTM and CDR2 ANQGSEA. Trimming shortened V by 2 bases and J by 9 bases, and 11 bases separated the two germline ends. The CDR3: CSVEPGVGEQFF. As DNA, the CDR3 is TGCAGCGTTGAACCAGGGGTGGGTGAGCAGTTCTTC.

This clonotype was counted only a few times. The chain joins TRBV29-1 to TRBJ2-2, with D perhaps TRBD1 or TRBD2 (5 bases each). Trimming removed 5 bases from V and 6 bases from J, with 10 bases in between. The CDR3 is 12 amino acids. Germline loops: CDR1 SQVTM, CDR2 ANQGSEA. CDR3 sequence reads: CSVTSGPGELFF. For the CDR3, the DNA is TGCAGCGTTACCTCGGGGCCCGGGGAGCTGTTTTTT.

The V call is TRBV7-3, the J call TRBJ2-1; 7 bases line up with TRBD2. Trimming removed 5 bases from V and 2 bases from J; junction bases left unmatched: 6. CDR1 SGHTA and CDR2 FQGTGA come from the germline V gene. This CDR3 region has 15 residues. The CDR3 here is CASSLAENPYNEQFF. CDR3 bases: TGTGCCAGCAGCCTAGCGGAGAACCCCTACAATGAGCAGTTCTTC.

J is TRBJ1-2 and V is TRBV3-1, with D possibly TRBD1 on 6 matching bases. The CDR3 is made up of 13 amino acids. Trimming removed 1 base at V and 4 bases at J, with 7 bases between. Germline CDR1 reads LGHDT; CDR2 reads YNNKEL (reference sequence). CDR3 in DNA: TGTGCCAGCAGCCAAGTACAGGGCTATGGCTACACCTTC. Its translation: CASSQVQGYGYTF.

DNA of the CDR3: TGTGCCAGCAGCTTAGTAGCGGGAGGGGTCACCGGGGAGCTGTTTTTT. Its translation: CASSLVAGGVTGELFF. This rearrangement joins TRBV7-7 to TRBJ2-2; 11 bases align to TRBD2. CDR1 is SSHAT, CDR2 FNYEAQ, per germline (reference sequence). The CDR3 spans 16 residues. The trim removed 1 base at V and 4 bases at J, leaving 2 bases unmatched. The full variable domain, rest sourced from reference TRBV7-7 and TRBJ2-2, is GAGVSQSPRYKVTKRGQDVTLRCDPISSHATLYWYQQALGQGPEFLTYFNYEAQPDKSGLPSDRFSAERPEGSISTLTIQRTEQRDSAMYRCASSLVAGGVTGELFFGEGSRLTVL.

V is TRBV4-3 and J is TRBJ2-3; perhaps TRBD2 as D (6 bases). The CDR3 length is 16 residues. Looked up from germline, CDR1 is LGHNA and CDR2 is YSLEER. V gave up 0 bases and J gave up 5 bases, with 15 bases separating them. DNA of the CDR3: TGCGCCAGCAGCCAAGAGGGATACGGGGGAGGAGATACGCAGTATTTT. Its protein is CASSQEGYGGGDTQYF.

This clonotype was observed a few times. The gene calls are TRBV3-1 and TRBJ2-7, with D hard to call. Between the trimmed V and J ends, which lost 1 base and 3 bases, there was a span of 13 bases. Germline-derived CDR1 and CDR2 are LGHDT and YNNKEL (reference sequence). This CDR3 is built from 15 residues. The CDR3 is CASSQVLGANYEQYF. CDR3 nucleotides: TGTGCCAGCAGCCAAGTTCTCGGTGCGAACTACGAGCAGTACTTC.

As DNA, the CDR3 is TGCAGCGTTGTGGGAGCGTCTAGCACAGATACGCAGTATTTT. As protein: CSVVGASSTDTQYF. The chain combines TRBV29-1 with TRBJ2-3; D perhaps matches TRBD2 (5 bases). The CDR3 spans 14 residues. Trimming stripped 4 bases from V and 0 bases from J, with 11 bases between. Germline V lookup: CDR1 SQVTM, CDR2 ANQGSEA.